A selection of T cell receptor beta chains follows, all from one sample in a study of T cells in Graves' hyperthyroidism and ophthalmopathy. A single record per CDR3 protein comes from TCRdb applying MiXCR to the multiplex PCR reads. In the table there are about half a million distinct CDR3 sequences, roughly 24% of which are singletons. The sequenced sample was blood. All receptors come from a woman in her twenties or thirties with Graves' ophthalmopathy. Each CDR3 is given with its conserved first and last residue. A D gene is named only where the DNA matches it firmly. Clone size is shown for a subset of rows, as once, few, many or a class of expanded clone.

many,.,TRBJ2-4,TRBV11-1,TGTGCCAGCAGCTTTGAAGGGGCCAAAAACATTCAGTACTTC,CASSFEGAKNIQYF
.,TRBD1,TRBJ1-1,TRBV7-3,TGTGCCAGCAGCTCTACAGGGGCATTAGGGGACACTGAAGCTTTCTTT,CASSSTGALGDTEAFF
once,TRBD2,TRBJ2-7,TRBV20-1,TGCAGTGCTGGGCTAGCGGGAACCCCCTACGAGCAGTACTTC,CSAGLAGTPYEQYF
few,TRBD2,TRBJ2-7,TRBV12-3/TRBV12-4,TGTGCCAGCAGCCGGACTAGCGGTTGGGAGCAGTACTTC,CASSRTSGWEQYF
many,.,TRBJ1-5,TRBV6-5,TGTGCCAGCAGTTACGGTGGCAATCAGCCCCAGCATTTT,CASSYGGNQPQHF
.,.,TRBJ1-1,TRBV7-2,TGTGCCAGCAGCCGCTTACAGCCACTTGGAGCTTTCTTT,CASSRLQPLGAFF
many,.,TRBJ2-5,TRBV3-1,TGTGCCAGCAGCCAAGGGGGGGCCGTGACCCAGTACTTC,CASSQGGAVTQYF
.,.,TRBJ1-3,TRBV20-1,TGCAGTGCTCCCAAGGCGTCCCTCGTTGGAAACACCATATATTTT,CSAPKASLVGNTIYF
few,.,TRBJ2-7,TRBV5-1,TGCGCCAGCAGCTACGACACCGAAGGCGAGCAGTACTTC,CASSYDTEGEQYF
many,.,TRBJ1-2,TRBV9,TGTGCCAGCAGCGCCCTGGGAGGGCGGGGTACTATGTATGGCTACACCTTC,CASSALGGRGTMYGYTF
many,.,TRBJ2-7,TRBV27,TGTGCCAGCAGTTTGGCAGGGTTCGACGAGCAGTACTTC,CASSLAGFDEQYF
few,.,TRBJ1-5,TRBV20-1,TGCAGTGCTCCCATAGGGACTAGCAATCAGCCCCAGCATTTT,CSAPIGTSNQPQHF
.,.,TRBJ1-1,TRBV20-1,TGCAGTGCTAGAGACCCCATTTCGGAGGCTTTCTTT,CSARDPISEAFF
many,.,TRBJ1-1,TRBV28,TGTGCCAGCACCACCCCGGACGGCTACACTGAAGCTTTCTTT,CASTTPDGYTEAFF
.,.,TRBJ2-7,TRBV28,TGTGCCAGCAGTTTATTGAGGAGTACTTATGGGTCCTACGAGCAGTACTTC,CASSLLRSTYGSYEQYF
.,TRBD1,TRBJ1-5,TRBV20-1,TGCAGTGCGAGACGTCCAGGGGGCGGTCAGCCCCAGCATTTT,CSARRPGGGQPQHF
many,.,TRBJ2-2,TRBV20-1,TGCAGTGTTGGATTCCCGTCAGTGACCGGGGAGCTGTTTTTT,CSVGFPSVTGELFF
.,TRBD1,TRBJ1-2,TRBV12-3/TRBV12-4,TGTGCCAGCAGCCCCACCTTCCGGGACAGGGCCTTTGGCTACACCTTC,CASSPTFRDRAFGYTF
.,TRBD1,TRBJ1-1,TRBV12-3/TRBV12-4,TGTGCCAGCAGTATTCGACAGGGGGCTGGAACTGAAGCTTTCTTT,CASSIRQGAGTEAFF
many,.,TRBJ1-1,TRBV27,TGTGCCAGCAGGCAGAACACTGAAGCTTTCTTT,CASRQNTEAFF
many,.,TRBJ1-5,TRBV19,TGTGCCACCAACGGGCGCAAGGGACAGCCCCAGCATTTT,CATNGRKGQPQHF
many,TRBD1,TRBJ1-1,TRBV12-3/TRBV12-4,TGTGCCAGCAGTGCAGGGACAGGGGGAATGAACACTGAAGCTTTCTTT,CASSAGTGGMNTEAFF
.,TRBD1,TRBJ2-5,TRBV27,TGTGCCAGCAGTTCCGGGACAGGGGGCGGTCCCCCAGAGACCCAGTACTTC,CASSSGTGGGPPETQYF
.,TRBD2,TRBJ2-7,TRBV6-2/TRBV6-3,TGTGCCAGCGGCTCTTGGGGGGGATCCTACGAGCAGTACTTC,CASGSWGGSYEQYF
many,.,TRBJ1-4,TRBV5-4,TGTGCCAGCAGCTCGGGGGGTGGGGACGAAAAACTGTTTTTT,CASSSGGGDEKLFF
many,.,TRBJ2-7,TRBV10-3,TGTGCCATCAGTACGGACTTCGAATACGAGCAGTACTTC,CAISTDFEYEQYF
many,.,TRBJ2-2,TRBV6-1,TGTGCCAGCAGTGAAGCTTGGACCATGAACACCGGGGAGCTGTTTTTT,CASSEAWTMNTGELFF
many,.,TRBJ1-1,TRBV27,TGTGCCAGCAGACGGAACACTGAAGCTTTCTTT,CASRRNTEAFF
many,.,TRBJ2-5,TRBV2,TGTGCCAGCAGTGATAACCAAGAGACCCAGTACTTC,CASSDNQETQYF
few,.,TRBJ2-7,TRBV6-1,TGTGCCAGCAGTGAAAACCGGGATTACGAGCAGTACTTC,CASSENRDYEQYF